The 10 T cell receptor beta chains given below trace back to one sample, sequenced in a study of T cell responses to AZD1222 COVID-19 vaccine. Generated by immunoSEQ multiplex PCR, the TCRdb table keeps only in-frame clones and is missing some. The sample lists some 180,000 clones, approximately 92% seen once, with 1% to 1.5% in the top ten. The material was peripheral blood, obtained on day 0 of AZD1222 vaccination. The receptors come from an adult in good health.

The chain uses TRBV9 and TRBJ2-7; the D gene is possibly TRBD1 (5 bases). This CDR3 is 14 amino acids long. Germline CDR1 is SGDLS and CDR2 is YYNGEE. V was shortened by 3 bases and J by 0 bases, with 10 bases between the two germline ends. The CDR3 region is CASSEGPSSYEQYF. In nucleotides, the CDR3 is TGTGCCAGCAGCGAGGGGCCTAGCTCCTACGAGCAGTACTTC. Variable domain in full (rest from reference TRBV9 and TRBJ2-7): DSGVTQTPKHLITATGQRVTLRCSPRSGDLSVYWYQQSLDQGLQFLIQYYNGEERAKGNILERFSAQQFPDLHSELNLSSLELGDSALYFCASSEGPSSYEQYFGPGTRLTVT.

The genes are TRBV4-3 and TRBJ2-7; 7 bases match TRBD1. Germline CDR1 reads LGHNA; CDR2 reads YSLEER. J lost 1 base, V lost 4 bases, and 4 bases had no gene match. The CDR3 has 14 amino acids. DNA of the CDR3: TGCGCCAGCAGCCTGGACAGGCTATCCTACGAGCAGTACTTC. Amino acid sequence: CASSLDRLSYEQYF.

The rearrangement links TRBV14 to TRBJ1-3; D possibly corresponds to TRBD1 (5 bases). V lost 0 bases, J lost 0 bases, and 9 bases lay in between. The CDR3 covers 16 residues. Germline assignment: CDR1 SGHDN and CDR2 FVKESK. Written as DNA, the CDR3 is TGTGCCAGCAGCCAAGATTACAGGCTCTCTGGAAACACCATATATTTT. It yields the protein CASSQDYRLSGNTIYF.

V gene TRBV12-3 or TRBV12-4 combines with J gene TRBJ1-2, with D maybe TRBD1 (5 bases). The CDR3 is made up of 12 amino acids. V shed 7 bases and J shed 7 bases, with 13 bases lying between them. The chain's CDR3 is CASTRDLLGYTF. For the CDR3, the DNA is TGTGCCAGCACCCGGGACCTCCTTGGCTACACCTTC.

This chain links TRBV10-2 with TRBJ2-1; 9 bases are shared with TRBD1. Germline lookup yields CDR1 WSHSY and CDR2 SAAADI. V trimming: 5 bases; J trimming: 10 bases; junction bases outside the gene matches: 6. The CDR3 is made up of 13 amino acids. This CDR3 reads CASSLGQGQEQFF. The CDR3 DNA follows: TGCGCCAGCAGTTTGGGACAGGGTCAGGAGCAGTTCTTC.

The chain uses TRBV3-1 (or the pseudogene TRBV3-2) and TRBJ1-1, with D maybe TRBD1 (6 bases). Trimming left V 0 bases short and J 7 bases short, with 15 bases between. The germline gives CDR1 LGHDT, CDR2 YNNKEL (reference sequence). CDR3 length: 15 amino acids. The CDR3, as DNA: TGTGCCAGCAGCCAAGATCCGGGACACAAAAATGAAGCTTTCTTT. Translating gives CASSQDPGHKNEAFF.

The chain is built from TRBV25-1 and TRBJ2-1; 10 bases line up with TRBD1. CDR1 is MGHDK and CDR2 is SYGVNS in the germline V gene. The CDR3 is made up of 15 amino acids. V was clipped by 1 base and J by 6 bases; unmatched bases: 3. The CDR3 protein is CASSELRTGGNEQFF. The CDR3 DNA follows: TGTGCCAGCAGTGAATTAAGGACAGGGGGCAATGAGCAGTTCTTC.

J is TRBJ2-3 and V is TRBV9; 11 bases agree with TRBD2. The trim removed 0 bases at V and 2 bases at J, leaving 5 bases unmatched. This CDR3 region has 17 residues. Germline CDR1 SGDLS, CDR2 YYNGEE. The DNA for the CDR3 is TGTGCCAGCAGCGTAGATACTAGCGGGGGACTCACAGATACGCAGTATTTT. This translates into CASSVDTSGGLTDTQYF.

This chain uses TRBV19 with TRBJ2-5; D unclear. The CDR3 length is 11 residues. The germline V gene encodes CDR1 LNHDA and CDR2 SQIVND (reference sequence). Deletions cut 2 bases from V and 7 bases from J, with 5 bases between. CDR3 nucleotide sequence: TGTGCCAGTAGTATAACTGGGACCCAGTACTTC. Its translation: CASSITGTQYF.

The chain combines TRBV27 with TRBJ1-3; the D gene is possibly TRBD1 (6 bases). This CDR3 is 16 amino acids long. V was trimmed by 6 bases and J by 3 bases, leaving 18 bases between them. From germline, CDR1 is MNHEY and CDR2 SMNVEV (reference sequence). The CDR3 DNA reads as TGTGCCAGCAGGGAATCCGGCAGGGGCGGTGGAAACACCATATATTTT. The encoded protein is CASRESGRGGGNTIYF.